This TCR beta chain appears in the sequencing data of a study of T-cell memory formation after mild COVID-19 (dated by TCRdb to the early 2020s). Regarding the study in general: TCR sequence clusters from the two donors were largely donor specific. In a couple of donors, T-cell clones that expanded and contracted after mild COVID-19 were tracked by sequencing TCRalpha and TCRbeta repertoires over time. Two young, previously healthy adult volunteers, one female and one male, were included in the cohort. On the study overall, not on this receptor specifically: Contracting CD4+ clones were found mainly in CM and EM memory subsets, while CD8+ clones were enriched in EMRA. The study included only a couple of mild cases, and larger cohorts that include severe cases with pre-infection samples were judged to be necessary. Clones that contracted from day 15 to 85 showed balanced CD4/CD8 phenotypes, whereas a second wave of clones that expanded from day 15 to 37 leaned towards CD4+. The detection of some responding clones in pre-infection memory suggests that pre-existing cross-reactive memory T cells joined the SARS-CoV-2 response. The second-wave clones that peaked on day 37 were not confirmed to be SARS-CoV-2 specific.

This clonotype was observed a few times. What this receptor recognizes is not known. No per-base quality is available; no much larger clone lies one base away. PBMCs were isolated by Ficoll-Paque density gradient centrifugation. TCRdb lists the instrument as Illumina NovaSeq 6000. TCRalpha and TCRbeta cDNA libraries were constructed by 5'RACE with constant-segment primers, with sample barcodes and unique molecular identifiers being introduced. RNA was extracted from every sample with Trizol reagent. Libraries were amplified in two PCR steps, with a second sample barcode and Illumina TruSeq adapters added in the second step. Sequencing of the libraries was done on an Illumina NovaSeq, producing 2 x 150 bp paired-end reads. Concerning the study's data processing: Demultiplexing of reads and collapsing into UMI-guided consensus sequences were performed with migec v1.2.7. Using mixcr v2.1.11, the UMI consensuses were aligned to TRA and TRB V and J templates and assembled into clonotypes. Expanded or contracted clonotypes were those called significant by both edgeR and NoisET, with noise models trained on biological replicates. For edgeR calls, the cutoffs were a false discovery rate-adjusted p below 0.01 and a log2 fold-change threshold of 1. As an exploratory analysis of dynamics, max-normalized trajectories of the 1000 most abundant clonotypes were examined with PCA combined with hierarchical clustering. Separately sequenced CD4+ and CD8+ repertoires were used to assign a CD4 or CD8 phenotype to each responding clone. TCRdb reworked the public reads: Q25 trimming with fastp, MiXCR clone assembly, productive beta chains retained. Rows are combined by CDR3 protein, so each entry shows the most common genes and DNA. The V and J calls follow TCRdb's processing rather than the paper's. The sample records just over 300,000 distinct CDR3 sequences, 19% of which are singletons. Around 21% of the sample belongs to the ten largest clones.

The junction carries 14 bases between V and J, which are trimmed by 5 bases and 4 bases respectively. Taken from cysteine to phenylalanine, the CDR3 has 14 residues. The entry retains the CDR3 DNA only, 42 bases that are in frame from base 1. For CDR1 and CDR2, the germline V gene (reference sequence) lists SEHNR and FQNEAQ. Recombination linked TRBV7-9 to TRBJ2-5; the best D guess is TRBD2, with 6 bases matching. The material sequenced was PBMCs or a T cell subset sorted from them (not recorded which). This clonotype was obtained from a man between 18 and 29 years old who had mild COVID-19 (a few samples of this study predate the infection). The sample titles of this study are shuffled in the database, so cell type and time point are left out; the donor was told from shared clones. The CDR3 region reads CASSPGLRLETQYF. The DNA sequence follows: TGTGCCAGCAGCCCAGGACTAAGGCTAGAGACCCAGTACTTC. The variable domain in full, with residues beyond the CDR3 obtained from the reference TRBV7-9 and TRBJ2-5 genes, is DTGVSQNPRHKITKRGQNVTFRCDPISEHNRLYWYRQTLGQGPEFLTYFQNEAQLEKSRLLSDRFSAERPKGSFSTLEIQRTEQGDSAMYLCASSPGLRLETQYFGPGTRLLVL.